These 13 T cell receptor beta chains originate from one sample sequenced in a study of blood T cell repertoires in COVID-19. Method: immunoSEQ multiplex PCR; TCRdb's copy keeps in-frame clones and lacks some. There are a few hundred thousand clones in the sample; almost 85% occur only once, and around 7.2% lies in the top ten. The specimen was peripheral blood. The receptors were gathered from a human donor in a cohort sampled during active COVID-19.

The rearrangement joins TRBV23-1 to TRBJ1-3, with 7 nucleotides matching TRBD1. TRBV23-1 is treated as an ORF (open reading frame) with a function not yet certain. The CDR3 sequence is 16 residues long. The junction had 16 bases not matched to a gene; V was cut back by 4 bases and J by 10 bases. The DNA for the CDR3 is TGCGCCAGCAGTCCGAAAACAGGGACAGAGATGAGTACCATATATTTT. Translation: CASSPKTGTEMSTIYF.

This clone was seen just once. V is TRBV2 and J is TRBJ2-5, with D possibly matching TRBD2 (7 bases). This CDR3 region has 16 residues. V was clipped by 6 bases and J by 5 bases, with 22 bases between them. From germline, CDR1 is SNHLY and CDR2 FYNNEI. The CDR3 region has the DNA TGTGCCAGCAGAACAGGGAGGGGCCCCCCTGGGGAGACCCAGTACTTC. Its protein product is CASRTGRGPPGETQYF.

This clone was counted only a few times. CDR3 in amino acids: CASSFRGRSGSETQYF. The CDR3 nucleotides are TGTGCCAGCAGCTTCAGGGGGCGATCGGGGTCAGAGACCCAGTACTTC. The rearrangement links TRBV5-8 to TRBJ2-5; 8 bases are shared with TRBD1. Germline assignment: CDR1 SGHTS and CDR2 YDEGEE. J was trimmed by 4 bases and V by 2 bases; bases with no gene match: 10. CDR3 length: 16 residues.

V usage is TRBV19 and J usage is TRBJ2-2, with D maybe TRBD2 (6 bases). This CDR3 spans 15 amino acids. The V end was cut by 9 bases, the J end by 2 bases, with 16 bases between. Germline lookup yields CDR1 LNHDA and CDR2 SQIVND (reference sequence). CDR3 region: CASEAGTLNTGELFF. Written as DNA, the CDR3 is TGTGCCAGCGAAGCCGGGACTCTCAACACCGGGGAGCTGTTTTTT.

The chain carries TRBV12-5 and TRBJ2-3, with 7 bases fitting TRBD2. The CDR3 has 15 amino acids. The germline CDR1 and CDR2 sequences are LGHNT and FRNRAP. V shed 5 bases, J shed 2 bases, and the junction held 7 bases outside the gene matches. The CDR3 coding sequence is TGTGCTAGTGGTCCCAGGACTAGAGACACAGATACGCAGTATTTT. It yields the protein CASGPRTRDTDTQYF.

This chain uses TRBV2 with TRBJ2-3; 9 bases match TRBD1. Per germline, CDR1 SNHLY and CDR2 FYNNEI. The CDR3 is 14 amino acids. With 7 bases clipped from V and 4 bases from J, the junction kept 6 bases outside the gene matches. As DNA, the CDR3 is TGTGCCAGCATCCTTGACAGGGGGGCAGATACGCAGTATTTT. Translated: CASILDRGADTQYF.

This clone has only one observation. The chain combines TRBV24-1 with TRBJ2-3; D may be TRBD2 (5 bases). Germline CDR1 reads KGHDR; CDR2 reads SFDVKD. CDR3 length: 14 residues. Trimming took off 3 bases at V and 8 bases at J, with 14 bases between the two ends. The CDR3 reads CATSDLGLRVTQYF. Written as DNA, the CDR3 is TGTGCCACCAGTGATCTAGGACTTCGGGTTACGCAGTATTTT.

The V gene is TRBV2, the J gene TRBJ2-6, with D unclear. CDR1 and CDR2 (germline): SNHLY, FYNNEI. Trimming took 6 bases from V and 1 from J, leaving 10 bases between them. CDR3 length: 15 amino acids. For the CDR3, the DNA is TGTGCCAGCAGGCTAGTATTATCTGGGGCCAACGTCCTGACTTTC. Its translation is CASRLVLSGANVLTF.

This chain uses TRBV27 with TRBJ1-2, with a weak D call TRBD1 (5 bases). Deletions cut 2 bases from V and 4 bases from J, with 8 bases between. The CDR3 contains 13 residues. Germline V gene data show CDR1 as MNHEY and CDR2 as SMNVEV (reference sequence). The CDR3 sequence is CASSLSRAYGYTF. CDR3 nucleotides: TGTGCCAGCAGTTTAAGCAGGGCCTATGGCTACACCTTC.

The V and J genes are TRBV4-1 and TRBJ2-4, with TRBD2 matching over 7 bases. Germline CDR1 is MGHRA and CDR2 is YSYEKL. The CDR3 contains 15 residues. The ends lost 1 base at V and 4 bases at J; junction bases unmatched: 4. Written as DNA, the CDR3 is TGCGCCAGCAGCCAAGGTTCGCGGGGGAAAAACATTCAGTACTTC. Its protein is CASSQGSRGKNIQYF.

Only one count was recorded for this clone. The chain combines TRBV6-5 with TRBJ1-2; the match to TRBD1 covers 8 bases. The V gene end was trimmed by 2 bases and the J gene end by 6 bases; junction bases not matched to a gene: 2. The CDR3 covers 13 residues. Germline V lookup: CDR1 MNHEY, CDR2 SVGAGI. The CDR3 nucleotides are TGTGCCAGCAGTTACCAGGGGGCGAATGGCTACACCTTC. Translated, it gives CASSYQGANGYTF.

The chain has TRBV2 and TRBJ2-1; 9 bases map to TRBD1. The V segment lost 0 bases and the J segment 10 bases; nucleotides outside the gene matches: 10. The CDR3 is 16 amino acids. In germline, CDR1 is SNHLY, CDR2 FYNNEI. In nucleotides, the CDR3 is TGTGCCAGCAGTGAAGCCTTGTCGGGACAGGGACGGGAGCAGTTCTTC. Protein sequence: CASSEALSGQGREQFF.

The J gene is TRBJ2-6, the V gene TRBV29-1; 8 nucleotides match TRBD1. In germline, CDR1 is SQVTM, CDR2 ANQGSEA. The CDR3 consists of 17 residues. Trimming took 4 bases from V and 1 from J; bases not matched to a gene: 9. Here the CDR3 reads CSVATGAVNSGANVLTF. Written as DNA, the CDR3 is TGCAGCGTTGCGACAGGGGCCGTAAATTCTGGGGCCAACGTCCTGACTTTC.